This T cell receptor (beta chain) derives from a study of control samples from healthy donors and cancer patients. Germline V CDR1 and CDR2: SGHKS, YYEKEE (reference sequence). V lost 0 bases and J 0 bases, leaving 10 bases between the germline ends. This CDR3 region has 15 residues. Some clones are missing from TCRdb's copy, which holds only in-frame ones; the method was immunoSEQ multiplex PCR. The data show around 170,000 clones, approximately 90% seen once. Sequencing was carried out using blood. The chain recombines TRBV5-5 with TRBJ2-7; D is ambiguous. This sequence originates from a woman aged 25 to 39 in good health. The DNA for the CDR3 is TGTGCCAGCAGCTTGGCCTGGACCGCCTCCTACGAGCAGTACTTC. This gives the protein CASSLAWTASYEQYF. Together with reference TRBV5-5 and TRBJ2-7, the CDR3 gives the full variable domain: DAGVTQSPTHLIKTRGQQVTLRCSPISGHKSVSWYQQVLGQGPQFIFQYYEKEERGRGNFPDRFSARQFPNYSSELNVNALLLGDSALYLCASSLAWTASYEQYFGPGTRLTVT.